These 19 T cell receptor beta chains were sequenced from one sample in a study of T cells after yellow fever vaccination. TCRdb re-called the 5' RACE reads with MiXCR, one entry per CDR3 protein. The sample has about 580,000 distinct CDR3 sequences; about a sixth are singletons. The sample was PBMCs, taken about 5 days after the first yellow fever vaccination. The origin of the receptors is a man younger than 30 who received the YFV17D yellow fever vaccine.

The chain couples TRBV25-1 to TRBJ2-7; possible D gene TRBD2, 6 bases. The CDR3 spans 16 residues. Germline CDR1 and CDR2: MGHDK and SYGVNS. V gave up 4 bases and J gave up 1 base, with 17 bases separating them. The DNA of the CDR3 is TGTGCCAGCAGTGCTTTTAGCGGAGGGGCATCCTACGAGCAGTACTTC. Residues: CASSAFSGGASYEQYF.

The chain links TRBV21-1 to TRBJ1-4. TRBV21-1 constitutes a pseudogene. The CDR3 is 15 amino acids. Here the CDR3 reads CASSKVRGMNEKLFF. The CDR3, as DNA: TGTGCCAGCAGCAAAGTTCGCGGGATGAATGAAAAACTGTTTTTT.

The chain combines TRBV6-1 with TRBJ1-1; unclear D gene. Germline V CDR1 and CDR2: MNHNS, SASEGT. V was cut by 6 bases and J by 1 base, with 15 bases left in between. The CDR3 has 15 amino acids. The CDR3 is CASRPFLARNTEAFF. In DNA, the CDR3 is TGTGCCAGCAGACCTTTCCTCGCTCGGAACACTGAAGCTTTCTTT.

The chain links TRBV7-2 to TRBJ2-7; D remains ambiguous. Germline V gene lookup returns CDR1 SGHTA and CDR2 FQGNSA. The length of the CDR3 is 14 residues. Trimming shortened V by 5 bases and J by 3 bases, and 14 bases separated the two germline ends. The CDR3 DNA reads TGTGCCAGCAGCCCCGGGCGGTACGACTACGAGCAGTACTTC. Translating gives CASSPGRYDYEQYF.

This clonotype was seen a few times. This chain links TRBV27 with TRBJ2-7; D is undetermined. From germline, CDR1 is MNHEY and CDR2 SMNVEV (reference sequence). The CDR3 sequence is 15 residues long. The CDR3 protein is CAALWAKENSYEQYV. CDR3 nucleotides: TGTGCAGCACTGTGGGCTAAAGAAAATTCCTACGAGCAGTACGTC.

CDR3 sequence: CASSQDGQGASPLHF. CDR3 DNA: TGTGCCAGCAGCCAAGATGGACAGGGGGCTTCACCCCTCCACTTT. The rearrangement uses TRBV14 and TRBJ1-6, with 11 bases identical to TRBD1. Germline V CDR1 and CDR2: SGHDN, FVKESK. The CDR3 length is 15 residues. Trimming cost V 0 bases and J 9 bases; bases outside gene matches: 1.

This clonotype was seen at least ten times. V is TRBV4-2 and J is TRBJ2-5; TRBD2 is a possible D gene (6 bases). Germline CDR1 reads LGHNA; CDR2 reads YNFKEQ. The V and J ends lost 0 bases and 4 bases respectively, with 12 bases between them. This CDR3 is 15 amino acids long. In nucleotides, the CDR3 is TGTGCCAGCAGCCAAGAGGAAAGGGGAGGAGAGACCCAGTACTTC. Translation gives CASSQEERGGETQYF.

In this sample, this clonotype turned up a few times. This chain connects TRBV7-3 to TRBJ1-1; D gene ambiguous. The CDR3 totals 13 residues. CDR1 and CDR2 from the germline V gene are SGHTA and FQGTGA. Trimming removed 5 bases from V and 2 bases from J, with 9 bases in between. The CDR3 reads CASSPDLNTEAFF. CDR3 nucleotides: TGTGCCAGCAGCCCCGATTTAAACACTGAAGCTTTCTTT.

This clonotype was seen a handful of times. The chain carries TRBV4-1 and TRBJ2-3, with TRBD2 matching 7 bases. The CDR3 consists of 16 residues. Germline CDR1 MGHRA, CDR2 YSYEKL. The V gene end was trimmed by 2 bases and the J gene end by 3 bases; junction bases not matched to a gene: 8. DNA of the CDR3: TGCGCCAGCAGCCAATTGGTGGGGGGGGTAACAGATACGCAGTATTTT. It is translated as CASSQLVGGVTDTQYF.

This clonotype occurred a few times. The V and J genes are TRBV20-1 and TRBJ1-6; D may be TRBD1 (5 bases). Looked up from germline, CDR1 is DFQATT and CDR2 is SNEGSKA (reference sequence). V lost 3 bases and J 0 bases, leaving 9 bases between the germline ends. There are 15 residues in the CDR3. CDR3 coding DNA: TGCAGTGCTAGGGACATCAGCTCCTATAATTCACCCCTCCACTTT. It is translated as CSARDISSYNSPLHF.

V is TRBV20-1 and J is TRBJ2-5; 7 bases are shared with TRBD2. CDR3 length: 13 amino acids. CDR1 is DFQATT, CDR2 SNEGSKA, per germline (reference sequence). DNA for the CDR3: TGCAGCCCGGTCCGGGACTATCAAGAGACCCAGTACTTC. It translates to CSPVRDYQETQYF.

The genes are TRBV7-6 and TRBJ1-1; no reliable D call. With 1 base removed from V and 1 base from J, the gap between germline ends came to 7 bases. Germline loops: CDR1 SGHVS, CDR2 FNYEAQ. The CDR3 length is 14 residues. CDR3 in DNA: TGTGCCAGCAGCTTAGATTTGTCGAACACTGAAGCTTTCTTT. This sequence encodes CASSLDLSNTEAFF.

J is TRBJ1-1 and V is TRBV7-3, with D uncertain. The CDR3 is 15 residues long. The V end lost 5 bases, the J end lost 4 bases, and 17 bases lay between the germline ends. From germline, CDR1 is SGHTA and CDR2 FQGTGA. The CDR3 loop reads CASSPAGGVGTEAFF. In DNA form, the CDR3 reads TGTGCCAGCAGCCCTGCGGGAGGTGTAGGCACTGAAGCTTTCTTT.

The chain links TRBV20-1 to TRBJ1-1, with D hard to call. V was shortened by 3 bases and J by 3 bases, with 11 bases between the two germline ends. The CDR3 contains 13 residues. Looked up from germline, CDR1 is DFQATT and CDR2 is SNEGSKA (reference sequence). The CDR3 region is CSASEGGYTEAFF. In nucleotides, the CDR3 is TGCAGTGCTAGTGAGGGTGGGTACACTGAAGCTTTCTTT.

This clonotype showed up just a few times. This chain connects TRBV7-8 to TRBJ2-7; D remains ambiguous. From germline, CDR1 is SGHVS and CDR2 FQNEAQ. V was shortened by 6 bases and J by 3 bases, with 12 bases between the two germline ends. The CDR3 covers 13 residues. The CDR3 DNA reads TGTGCCAGCAGGACTGACCCTCACTACGAGCAGTACTTC. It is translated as CASRTDPHYEQYF.

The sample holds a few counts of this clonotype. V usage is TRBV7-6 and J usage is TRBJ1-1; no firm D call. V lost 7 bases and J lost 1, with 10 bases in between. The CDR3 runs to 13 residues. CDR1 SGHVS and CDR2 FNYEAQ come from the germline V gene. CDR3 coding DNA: TGTGCCAGCACCCGGGCTAGGAACACTGAAGCTTTCTTT. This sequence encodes CASTRARNTEAFF.

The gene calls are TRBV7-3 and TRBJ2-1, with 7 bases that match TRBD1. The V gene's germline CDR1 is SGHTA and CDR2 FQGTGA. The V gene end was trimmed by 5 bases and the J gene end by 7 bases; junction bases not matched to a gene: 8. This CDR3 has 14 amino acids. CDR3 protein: CASSPGQTMNEQFF. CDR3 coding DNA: TGTGCCAGCAGCCCGGGACAGACTATGAATGAGCAGTTCTTC.

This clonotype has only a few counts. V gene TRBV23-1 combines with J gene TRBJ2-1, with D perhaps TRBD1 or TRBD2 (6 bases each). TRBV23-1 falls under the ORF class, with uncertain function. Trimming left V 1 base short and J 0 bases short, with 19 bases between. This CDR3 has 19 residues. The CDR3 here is CASSQLGGSGHISYNEQFF. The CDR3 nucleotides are TGCGCCAGCAGTCAATTGGGGGGCTCAGGGCACATCTCCTACAATGAGCAGTTCTTC.

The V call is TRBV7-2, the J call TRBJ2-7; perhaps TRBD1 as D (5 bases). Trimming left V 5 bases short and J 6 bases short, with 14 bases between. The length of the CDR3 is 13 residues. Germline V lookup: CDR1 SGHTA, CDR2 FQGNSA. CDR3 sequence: CASSTNFRAEQYF. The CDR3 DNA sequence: TGTGCCAGCAGCACCAACTTCAGGGCCGAGCAGTACTTC.